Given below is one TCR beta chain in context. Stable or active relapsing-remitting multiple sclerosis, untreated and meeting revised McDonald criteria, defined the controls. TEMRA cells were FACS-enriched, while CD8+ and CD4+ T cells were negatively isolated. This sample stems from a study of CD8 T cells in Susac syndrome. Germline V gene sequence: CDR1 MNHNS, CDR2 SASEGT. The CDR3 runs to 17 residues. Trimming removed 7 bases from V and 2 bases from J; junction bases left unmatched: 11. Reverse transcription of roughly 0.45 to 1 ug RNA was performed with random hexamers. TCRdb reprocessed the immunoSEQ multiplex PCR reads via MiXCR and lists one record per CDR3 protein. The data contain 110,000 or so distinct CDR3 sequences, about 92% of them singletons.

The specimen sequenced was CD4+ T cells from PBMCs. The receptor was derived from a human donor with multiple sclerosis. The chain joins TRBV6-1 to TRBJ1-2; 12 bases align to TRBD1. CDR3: CASTRQGTGGYNYGYTF. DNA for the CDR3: TGTGCCAGCACTCGCCAGGGGACAGGGGGCTACAACTATGGCTACACCTTC.